The 7 T cell receptor beta chains below come from one sample, sequenced in a study of early T cells in non-severe SARS-CoV-2 infection. MiXCR was run by TCRdb on the 5' RACE reads, yielding one entry per CDR3 protein. The table shows 100,000 or so distinct CDR3 sequences, with under 15% occurring only once. Sequenced: whole blood. All receptors derive from an adult who was a healthcare worker with PCR-confirmed SARS-CoV-2 infection or an uninfected control (not recorded which).

This clonotype was detected a few times. The rearrangement joins TRBV20-1 to TRBJ2-3, with 8 nucleotides matching TRBD2. Germline CDR1 DFQATT, CDR2 SNEGSKA (reference sequence). The V segment lost 5 bases and the J segment 1 base; nucleotides outside the gene matches: 5. CDR3 length: 14 residues. DNA of the CDR3: TGCAGTGCTTTTACTAGCGGAGGCACAGATACGCAGTATTTT. It translates to CSAFTSGGTDTQYF.

This clonotype was seen more than once but under ten times. For the CDR3, the DNA is TGTGCCAGCAGTCAGACCACGGACCCCCACAATGAGCAGTTCTTC. Its protein product is CASSQTTDPHNEQFF. The chain employs TRBV6-4 and TRBJ2-1; D remains ambiguous. Trimming removed 5 bases from V and 5 bases from J, with 16 bases in between. The length of the CDR3 is 15 residues. Germline lookup yields CDR1 MRHNA and CDR2 SNTAGT.

This clonotype was observed a handful of times. Because the CDR3 is missing its conserved closing phenylalanine or tryptophan, this is likely a read error. The V gene is TRBV7-9, the J gene TRBJ2-4; 10 bases are a match to TRBD2. V lost 3 bases, J lost 8 bases, and 10 bases stayed unmatched. The CDR3 runs to 16 residues. The germline V gene encodes CDR1 SEHNR and CDR2 FQNEAQ (reference sequence). Here the CDR3 reads CASSLELTSGIDIQYY. As DNA, the CDR3 is TGTGCCAGCAGCTTGGAGCTTACTAGCGGGATAGACATTCAGTACTAC.

This clonotype was counted at least ten times. The V gene is TRBV7-2, the J gene TRBJ2-7; D is uncertain. Germline V lookup: CDR1 SGHTA, CDR2 FQGNSA. The CDR3 loop spans 13 amino acids. V lost 4 bases to trimming and J lost 5 bases, with 12 bases between them. Here the CDR3 DNA reads TGTGCCAGCAGCTCAGCGCGGATGAACGAGCAGTACTTC. This sequence encodes CASSSARMNEQYF.

There are a few counts of this clonotype. The V call is TRBV6-6, the J call TRBJ2-4; D perhaps matches TRBD2 (6 bases). Trimming left V 8 bases short and J 7 bases short, with 18 bases between. This CDR3 contains 14 residues. CDR1 is MNHNY, CDR2 SVGAGI, per germline (reference sequence). The DNA of the CDR3 is TGTGCCAGCGCCCAACAGCGGGTTTTGAACATTCAGTACTTC. Encoded protein: CASAQQRVLNIQYF.

This clonotype was counted ten times or more. The rearrangement joins TRBV10-3 to TRBJ1-1; the D gene is possibly TRBD1 (5 bases). The CDR3 is 15 amino acids. Germline CDR1 is ENHRY and CDR2 is SYGVKD. V shed 3 bases and J shed 4 bases, with 15 bases lying between them. The CDR3: CAISDVREGSTEAFF. CDR3 bases: TGTGCCATCAGTGATGTCCGGGAGGGGAGCACTGAAGCTTTCTTT.

This clonotype was counted a few times. The chain carries TRBV10-3 and TRBJ2-7; TRBD1 agrees at 8 bases. Germline V gene lookup returns CDR1 ENHRY and CDR2 SYGVKD. The V segment lost 8 bases and the J segment 2 bases; nucleotides outside the gene matches: 5. CDR3 length equals 13 residues. CDR3 residues: CAIADRATYEQYF. In DNA, the CDR3 is TGTGCCATCGCGGACAGGGCCACCTACGAGCAGTACTTC.